This is a list of T cell receptor beta chains from one sample in a study of cytomegalovirus exposure and HLA in healthy donors. Repertoires were generated with immunoSEQ multiplex PCR, while TCRdb's copy carries only in-frame clones and drops some. The sample records some 170,000 clones, approximately 78% being singletons. Sequencing used PBMCs. These receptor sequences come from a girl aged 2-10 years in good health and CMV-seropositive. CDR3s include the opening cysteine and the closing phenylalanine or tryptophan. The order of the fields is V gene, D gene, clone size, J gene, CDR3 protein, CDR3 DNA. A D gene is named only where the DNA matches it firmly. Some rows mark clone size as missing; the rest say once, few, many or name a class of expanded clone.

>TRBV25-1|.|.|TRBJ2-1
CASSEPGNGEQFF
TGTGCCAGCAGTGAACCGGGGAATGGTGAGCAGTTCTTC
>TRBV30|.|.|TRBJ1-2
CAWGRESNYGYTF
TGTGCCTGGGGGAGGGAATCTAACTATGGCTACACCTTC
>TRBV4-1|.|.|TRBJ1-3
CASSRKQGSGNTIYF
TGCGCCAGCAGCCGGAAACAGGGCTCTGGAAACACCATATATTTT
>TRBV6-1|.|.|TRBJ2-5
CASSEWSGPYQETQYF
TGTGCCAGCAGTGAATGGTCAGGGCCGTACCAAGAGACCCAGTACTTC
>TRBV6-1|TRBD2|few|TRBJ2-3
CASSEYRAVGGDTQYF
TGTGCCAGCAGTGAATATCGAGCGGTGGGAGGGGATACGCAGTATTTT
>TRBV4-1|TRBD2|.|TRBJ2-4
CASSLQPGLAGGREGENIQYF
TGCGCCAGCAGCCTTCAACCGGGACTAGCGGGAGGTAGAGAAGGGGAAAACATTCAGTACTTC
>TRBV5-6|.|once|TRBJ2-5
CASSLVYRKQETQYF
TGTGCCAGCAGCTTAGTGTACAGAAAGCAAGAGACCCAGTACTTC
>TRBV7-3|TRBD2|.|TRBJ2-5
CASSQTSGGRGTQYF
TGTGCCAGCAGCCAGACTAGCGGGGGACGTGGAACCCAGTACTTC
>TRBV6-1|TRBD1|.|TRBJ1-5
CASGQGTYSNQPQHF
TGTGCCAGCGGACAGGGCACCTATAGCAATCAGCCCCAGCATTTT
>TRBV30|TRBD1|.|TRBJ2-5
CAWGPGQQQETQYF
TGTGCCTGGGGCCCGGGACAGCAACAAGAGACCCAGTACTTC
>TRBV14|.|.|TRBJ2-7
CASSHMEGQGGSYEQYF
TGTGCCAGCAGCCACATGGAGGGTCAGGGTGGCTCCTACGAGCAGTACTTC
>TRBV7-2|TRBD1|.|TRBJ2-7
CASSLDRAALYEQYF
TGTGCCAGCAGCTTGGACAGGGCGGCCCTCTACGAGCAGTACTTC
>TRBV6-5|TRBD1|.|TRBJ1-2
CASREQGTNYGYTF
TGTGCCAGCAGGGAACAGGGGACTAACTATGGCTACACCTTC
>TRBV27|TRBD2|.|TRBJ2-7
CASSSSGSASYEQYF
TGTGCCAGCAGTTCTAGCGGGAGCGCCTCCTACGAGCAGTACTTC
>TRBV29-1|TRBD2|.|TRBJ2-5
CSAGGRSGLETQYF
TGCAGCGCCGGGGGTCGTAGCGGGTTGGAGACCCAGTACTTC